These T cell receptor beta chains were read from a single sample in a study of PD-1 blockade in classical Hodgkin lymphoma. Profiling relied on immunoSEQ multiplex PCR, and the TCRdb table lists in-frame clones only, not all of them. The data contain 40,000 to 65,000 clones, roughly 80% of them singletons. Source: peripheral blood mononuclear cells (PBMCs), taken at baseline. The receptors stem from a human donor with classical Hodgkin lymphoma. Both conserved end residues are part of each CDR3.

len | v_gene | CDR3aa
13 | TRBV11-3 | CASSPGGLDTQYF
14 | TRBV6-5 | CASSFPGSAYGYTF
14 | TRBV28 | CASSIQSSNQPQHF
13 | TRBV7-9 | CASSLSGEETQYF
14 | TRBV10-1 | CASSAVLVSHEQFF
13 | TRBV25-1 | CASSEGDVQTQYF
13 | TRBV30 | CAWSVDSHYEQYF
14 | TRBV5-6 | CASSSTGAYYGYTF
16 | TRBV12-5 | CASGSTTQGTNYGYTF
12 | TRBV5-1 | CASSPDNSPLHF
13 | TRBV6-6 | CASTGQGGQPQHF
15 | TRBV29-1 | CSVIVPGLAAYEQYF
16 | TRBV27 | CASSLWGGSGYNEQFF
15 | TRBV27 | CASRRWDSRQGGYTF
14 | TRBV2 | CASSPSSHTDTQYF
20 | TRBV27 | CASSPEWTGWVSSGANVLTF
14 | TRBV11-3 | CASSQFAGAGELFF
14 | TRBV19 | CASSLQGAAETQYF
14 | TRBV9 | CASSALQSTDTQYF
17 | TRBV7-4 | CASSFLVNSYSNQPQHF
12 | TRBV6-5 | CASSSTGYGYTF
15 | TRBV5-5 | CASSWGLAGPYEQYF
15 | TRBV2 | CASLLAGANTGELFF
13 | TRBV27 | CASGGLAEYEQYF
15 | TRBV6-1 | CASRRLEGGYNEQFF
16 | TRBV21-1 | CASNYWTSGTADTQYF
14 | TRBV27 | CASSLSRSSYEQYF
16 | TRBV19 | CASQSRTGGMNTEAFF
15 | TRBV5-5 | CASSLREAPDTEAFF
15 | TRBV18 | CASSSEAGSNQPQHF
14 | TRBV7-9 | CASSLSGSRETQYF